The 21 T cell receptor beta chains below were found in one sample sequenced in a study of cytomegalovirus exposure and HLA in healthy donors. Both 60 Vbeta primers and 13 Jbeta primers went into the PCR. Clones were sequenced by immunoSEQ multiplex PCR, and TCRdb holds only the in-frame ones, with some missing. Among about 170,000 clones listed, roughly 79% were seen once. Specimen: PBMCs. All receptors come from a woman in her 30s in good health and CMV-seropositive.

The genes are TRBV29-1 and TRBJ2-6, with 10 positions matching TRBD1. The J segment lost 1 base and the V segment lost 4 bases, leaving 7 bases of the junction unmatched. This CDR3 has 17 residues. Germline V gene lookup returns CDR1 SQVTM and CDR2 ANQGSEA. The CDR3 sequence: CSVVGTGALSGANVLTF. In DNA form, the CDR3 reads TGCAGCGTTGTTGGGACAGGGGCACTTTCTGGGGCCAACGTCCTGACTTTC.

This sequence joins TRBV5-4 and TRBJ1-2; TRBD1 matches at 8 bases. V shed 4 bases and J 4 bases; nucleotides not matched to a gene: 6. Germline V gives CDR1 SGHNT, CDR2 YYREEE (reference sequence). The CDR3 is made up of 14 amino acids. CDR3 residues: CASSGQGGPYGYTF. Here the CDR3 DNA reads TGTGCCAGCAGCGGACAGGGTGGACCCTATGGCTACACCTTC. Drawing the rest from reference TRBV5-4 and TRBJ1-2, the complete variable domain is ETGVTQSPTHLIKTRGQQVTLRCSSQSGHNTVSWYQQALGQGPQFIFQYYREEENGRGNFPPRFSGLQFPNYSSELNVNALELDDSALYLCASSGQGGPYGYTFGSGTRLTVV.

The V gene is TRBV6-5, the J gene TRBJ1-1, with 10 bases identical to TRBD1. Germline-derived CDR1 and CDR2 are MNHEY and SVGAGI. The CDR3 consists of 15 residues. V lost 6 bases to trimming and J lost 10 bases; unmatched junction nucleotides: 14. CDR3 sequence: CASSPAGTGDRRAFF. CDR3 nucleotide sequence: TGTGCCAGCAGCCCCGCGGGGACAGGGGATCGTAGAGCTTTCTTT.

This clone has a handful of counts. This chain connects TRBV4-3 to TRBJ1-1, with D perhaps matching TRBD1 (5 bases). Trimming left V 0 bases short and J 1 base short, with 9 bases between. The CDR3 is 15 residues long. CDR1 and CDR2 from the germline V gene are LGHNA and YSLEER. In DNA form, the CDR3 reads TGCGCCAGCAGCCAAGAGAATAGGGGGAACACTGAAGCTTTCTTT. It translates to CASSQENRGNTEAFF.

The chain has TRBV10-2 and TRBJ1-2; 11 bases map to TRBD1. This CDR3 is built from 15 residues. Germline V gives CDR1 WSHSY, CDR2 SAAADI. Trimming took 4 bases from V and 5 from J; bases not matched to a gene: 6. CDR3 coding DNA: TGCGCCAGCAGTGGACCGGACAGGGGGCAATATGGCTACACCTTC. This encodes CASSGPDRGQYGYTF.

V gene TRBV9 combines with J gene TRBJ1-6, with D perhaps TRBD1 (5 bases). Germline CDR1 SGDLS, CDR2 YYNGEE. The CDR3 has 14 amino acids. V was trimmed by 6 bases and J by 7 bases, leaving 14 bases between them. CDR3 sequence reads: CASTPDSQNSPLHF. Written as DNA, the CDR3 is TGTGCCAGCACCCCAGACAGCCAGAATTCACCCCTCCACTTT.

The chain links TRBV6-5 to TRBJ2-3, with 7 bases that match TRBD2. The CDR3 extends over 15 amino acids. Trimming removed 6 bases from V and 5 bases from J; junction bases left unmatched: 11. CDR1 MNHEY and CDR2 SVGAGI come from the germline V gene. The CDR3 region is CASRPRRGGKDTQYF. The CDR3 bases are TGTGCCAGCAGACCCCGCCGGGGAGGGAAAGATACGCAGTATTTT.

This rearrangement joins TRBV6-5 to TRBJ2-7, with 11 nucleotides matching TRBD2. The CDR3 spans 15 residues. Per the germline V gene, CDR1 is MNHEY and CDR2 is SVGAGI. V trimming: 2 bases; J trimming: 7 bases; junction bases outside the gene matches: 7. The CDR3 DNA reads as TGTGCCAGCAGTTACGCGACTAGCGGGGCGGGGGAGCAGTACTTC. It codes for CASSYATSGAGEQYF.

The rearrangement links TRBV30 to TRBJ1-3; D is perhaps TRBD1 (6 bases). Germline CDR1 GTSNPN, CDR2 SVGIG (reference sequence). V lost 2 bases to trimming and J lost 4 bases, with 12 bases between them. The CDR3 sequence is 14 residues long. CDR3 sequence reads: CAWSRWGPGNTIYF. CDR3 in DNA: TGTGCCTGGAGTAGATGGGGGCCGGGAAACACCATATATTTT.

This chain's CDR3 is CASGGGFRDNEQFF. In nucleotides, the CDR3 is TGCGCCAGCGGGGGGGGGTTCCGGGACAATGAGCAGTTCTTC. The rearrangement links TRBV5-1 to TRBJ2-1; the match to TRBD2 covers 7 bases. Germline V gives CDR1 SGHRS, CDR2 YFSETQ. CDR3 size: 14 residues. V was clipped by 7 bases and J by 5 bases; unmatched bases: 9.

This clone was detected a few times. The J gene is TRBJ2-7, the V gene TRBV25-1; TRBD1 matches 8 bases. After removal of 1 base from V and 7 bases from J, the junction contained 3 bases not matched to a gene. The CDR3 length is 13 residues. CDR1 is MGHDK, CDR2 SYGVNS, per germline. For the CDR3, the DNA is TGTGCCAGCAGTGAATCGGACAGGGAAGAGCAGTACTTC. Residues: CASSESDREEQYF.

The chain recombines TRBV29-1 with TRBJ2-5, with D perhaps matching TRBD1 (6 bases). The J call may be wrong; the DNA end is better matched by TRBJ2-7. The CDR3 totals 15 residues. The germline gives CDR1 SQVTM, CDR2 ANQGSEA. The CDR3 DNA is TGCAGCGTTGAAGGACTCCAGGGGAACCTCTACGAGCAGTACTTC. Residues: CSVEGLQGNLYEQYF.

V is TRBV10-3 and J is TRBJ1-5; TRBD1 matches at 9 bases. The CDR3 is made up of 17 amino acids. With 0 bases clipped from V and 3 bases from J, the junction kept 6 bases outside the gene matches. Looked up from germline, CDR1 is ENHRY and CDR2 is SYGVKD. In DNA, the CDR3 is TGTGCCATCAGTGAGTCGAAGGGACAGGGAGTCAATCAGCCCCAGCATTTT. Its translation: CAISESKGQGVNQPQHF.

This chain uses TRBV5-1 with TRBJ1-3; possibly TRBD1 for D (5 bases). Germline CDR1 and CDR2: SGHRS and YFSETQ. The ends were cut back, 0 bases at V and 7 bases at J, with 5 bases in the middle. This CDR3 comprises 12 residues. In DNA, the CDR3 is TGCGCCAGCAGCTTGGAGGGGAACACCATATATTTT. It yields the protein CASSLEGNTIYF.

The J gene is TRBJ1-1, the V gene TRBV18; tentatively, D is TRBD1 (5 bases). Trimming pared 6 bases from V and 3 bases from J, leaving 14 bases between. The germline gives CDR1 KGHSH, CDR2 LQKENI. This CDR3 region has 14 residues. In nucleotides, the CDR3 is TGTGCCAGCTCTCCAGCGGGGGTTGACACTGAAGCTTTCTTT. Encoded protein: CASSPAGVDTEAFF.

This chain joins TRBV10-3 and TRBJ1-3, with a tentative D call TRBD1 (5 bases). The V end was cut by 8 bases, the J end by 0 bases, with 11 bases between. CDR1 ENHRY and CDR2 SYGVKD come from the germline V gene. The CDR3 has 14 amino acids. CDR3 sequence (DNA): TGTGCCATCTCCGGGGGGAACTCTGGAAACACCATATATTTT. Encoded protein: CAISGGNSGNTIYF.

This chain uses TRBV2 with TRBJ2-5; TRBD1 aligns across 8 bases. The V gene's germline CDR1 is SNHLY and CDR2 FYNNEI. V lost 5 bases to trimming and J lost 13 bases; unmatched junction nucleotides: 3. The CDR3 is 10 amino acids. The CDR3 nucleotides are TGTGCCAGCAGTTCCGGGACAGGGTACTTC. It codes for CASSSGTGYF.

The genes are TRBV19 and TRBJ2-1; 10 positions agree with TRBD1. CDR3 size: 12 residues. Germline trimming cut 9 bases from V and 8 bases from J; bases unmatched to any gene: 4. The germline V gene encodes CDR1 LNHDA and CDR2 SQIVND (reference sequence). CDR3: CASRDRGDEQFF. The CDR3 DNA is TGTGCCAGCCGGGACAGGGGCGATGAGCAGTTCTTC.

The DNA for the CDR3 is TGTGCCAGCAGCCCACAGGGGGTTCCGTACGAGCAGTACTTC. Protein sequence: CASSPQGVPYEQYF. The genes are TRBV5-4 and TRBJ2-7; TRBD1 aligns across 8 bases. This CDR3 is built from 14 residues. Trimming at V came to 4 bases and at J to 4 bases, leaving 7 bases not matched to a gene. Germline CDR1 reads SGHNT; CDR2 reads YYREEE (reference sequence). The full variable domain, with the rest looked up from reference TRBV5-4 and TRBJ2-7, is ETGVTQSPTHLIKTRGQQVTLRCSSQSGHNTVSWYQQALGQGPQFIFQYYREEENGRGNFPPRFSGLQFPNYSSELNVNALELDDSALYLCASSPQGVPYEQYFGPGTRLTVT.

V usage is TRBV28 and J usage is TRBJ1-2; D unclear. The CDR3 covers 13 residues. V lost 6 bases and J 1 base, leaving 9 bases between the germline ends. The germline V gene encodes CDR1 MDHEN and CDR2 SYDVKM. Here the CDR3 DNA reads TGTGCCAGCAGCCCTCCTCGTAACTATGGCTACACCTTC. It encodes CASSPPRNYGYTF.

The chain joins TRBV10-1 to TRBJ2-1, with 7 bases aligning to TRBD1. J gave up 3 bases and V 7 bases, and 3 bases lay outside the gene matches. The CDR3 consists of 13 residues. In germline, CDR1 is WNHNN, CDR2 SYGVQD (reference sequence). CDR3 sequence (DNA): TGCGCCAGCACGGCAGGGGGCTACAATGAGCAGTTCTTC. This codes for CASTAGGYNEQFF.